The rows below give T cell receptor beta chains drawn from one sample of a study of T cell responses to AZD1222 COVID-19 vaccine. Profiled with immunoSEQ multiplex PCR; TCRdb holds only in-frame clones, not every one. The table lists 100,000 to 150,000 clones, roughly 90% of them singletons. Source: peripheral blood, taken on day 0 of AZD1222 vaccination. These receptors were taken from an adult in good health. Each CDR3 is given with its conserved first and last residue. Fields, in order: V gene, J gene, CDR3 length, clone size, D gene, CDR3 protein, CDR3 DNA. D genes are given only for firm matches. Expanded clones are given a class, and other clones once, few, many or no size at all.

v_gene: TRBV28
j_gene: TRBJ2-7
len: 16
abundance: -
d_gene: -
CDR3aa: CASSQIRGQNRYEQYF
CDR3nt: TGTGCCAGCAGCCAAATACGGGGCCAAAACAGGTACGAGCAGTACTTC

v_gene: TRBV20-1
j_gene: TRBJ2-7
len: 11
abundance: -
d_gene: -
CDR3aa: CSARDSEEQYF
CDR3nt: TGCAGTGCCCGGGACTCGGAGGAGCAGTACTTC

v_gene: TRBV19
j_gene: TRBJ2-7
len: 18
abundance: -
d_gene: -
CDR3aa: CASSIKSLRTSTPYEQYF
CDR3nt: TGTGCCAGTAGTATTAAGTCGTTAAGGACTTCGACGCCCTACGAGCAGTACTTC

v_gene: TRBV19
j_gene: TRBJ2-7
len: 11
abundance: once
d_gene: -
CDR3aa: CARPDPYEQYF
CDR3nt: TGTGCCAGACCTGACCCCTACGAGCAGTACTTC

v_gene: TRBV28
j_gene: TRBJ2-3
len: 14
abundance: -
d_gene: -
CDR3aa: CASRGPGHTDTQYF
CDR3nt: TGTGCCAGCAGGGGACCCGGGCACACAGATACGCAGTATTTT

v_gene: TRBV7-9
j_gene: TRBJ1-5
len: 15
abundance: -
d_gene: -
CDR3aa: CASSLDGAEGQPQHF
CDR3nt: TGTGCCAGCAGCTTAGATGGAGCGGAAGGGCAGCCCCAGCATTTT

v_gene: TRBV24-1
j_gene: TRBJ2-5
len: 16
abundance: -
d_gene: -
CDR3aa: CATSDPHKDHQETQYF
CDR3nt: TGTGCCACCAGTGATCCCCACAAGGACCACCAAGAGACCCAGTACTTC

v_gene: TRBV9
j_gene: TRBJ1-2
len: 13
abundance: -
d_gene: -
CDR3aa: CASSVGGGYGYTF
CDR3nt: TGTGCCAGCAGCGTAGGTGGAGGCTATGGCTACACCTTC

v_gene: TRBV11-3
j_gene: TRBJ1-4
len: 15
abundance: -
d_gene: -
CDR3aa: CASSHRAISGEKLFF
CDR3nt: TGTGCCAGCAGCCACCGGGCAATCTCCGGTGAAAAACTGTTTTTT

v_gene: TRBV18
j_gene: TRBJ2-1
len: 15
abundance: -
d_gene: TRBD2
CDR3aa: CASSPLLAGGYEQFF
CDR3nt: TGTGCCAGCTCACCACTCCTAGCGGGAGGATATGAGCAGTTCTTC

v_gene: TRBV4-3
j_gene: TRBJ2-7
len: 13
abundance: few
d_gene: TRBD1
CDR3aa: CASSPGQSYEQYF
CDR3nt: TGCGCCAGCAGCCCGGGACAGTCCTACGAGCAGTACTTC

v_gene: TRBV5-1
j_gene: TRBJ1-6
len: 16
abundance: -
d_gene: TRBD1
CDR3aa: CASSFMEGAFNSPLHF
CDR3nt: TGCGCCAGCAGCTTTATGGAGGGGGCCTTTAATTCACCCCTCCACTTT

v_gene: TRBV28
j_gene: TRBJ1-1
len: 14
abundance: -
d_gene: TRBD1
CDR3aa: CASSVNRGNTEAFF
CDR3nt: TGTGCCAGCAGTGTAAACAGGGGGAACACTGAAGCTTTCTTT

v_gene: TRBV7-9
j_gene: TRBJ2-7
len: 15
abundance: -
d_gene: -
CDR3aa: CASSLLGQTNYEQYF
CDR3nt: TGTGCCAGCAGCTTACTAGGTCAGACCAACTACGAGCAGTACTTC

v_gene: TRBV7-9
j_gene: TRBJ1-1
len: 18
abundance: -
d_gene: TRBD1
CDR3aa: CASSSTDPGTEHVWEAFF
CDR3nt: TGTGCCAGCAGCTCAACCGATCCCGGGACAGAGCACGTTTGGGAAGCTTTCTTT

v_gene: TRBV11-3
j_gene: TRBJ1-3
len: 16
abundance: -
d_gene: -
CDR3aa: CASSPIRGVSGNTIYF
CDR3nt: TGTGCCAGCAGCCCGATTCGGGGCGTCTCTGGAAACACCATATATTTT

v_gene: TRBV6-5
j_gene: TRBJ2-7
len: 16
abundance: -
d_gene: -
CDR3aa: CASSYGLGTKSDEQYF
CDR3nt: TGTGCCAGCAGTTATGGGTTGGGGACAAAGTCGGACGAGCAGTACTTC

v_gene: TRBV27
j_gene: TRBJ2-7
len: 14
abundance: -
d_gene: TRBD1
CDR3aa: CASSTPGQGYEQYF
CDR3nt: TGTGCCAGCAGTACCCCGGGACAGGGCTACGAGCAGTACTTC

v_gene: TRBV7-9
j_gene: TRBJ1-1
len: 13
abundance: -
d_gene: -
CDR3aa: CASSWDLNTEAFF
CDR3nt: TGTGCCAGCAGCTGGGACTTGAACACTGAAGCTTTCTTT

v_gene: TRBV28
j_gene: TRBJ1-3
len: 12
abundance: -
d_gene: -
CDR3aa: CASSVSGNTIYF
CDR3nt: TGTGCCAGCAGCGTCTCTGGAAACACCATATATTTT

v_gene: TRBV27
j_gene: TRBJ2-7
len: 11
abundance: -
d_gene: -
CDR3aa: CASSNAYEQYF
CDR3nt: TGTGCCAGCAGTAACGCCTACGAGCAGTACTTC

v_gene: TRBV24-1
j_gene: TRBJ2-7
len: 14
abundance: -
d_gene: -
CDR3aa: CATSVVREPYEQYF
CDR3nt: TGTGCCACCAGTGTGGTCAGGGAACCCTACGAGCAGTACTTC

v_gene: TRBV28
j_gene: TRBJ1-5
len: 13
abundance: -
d_gene: -
CDR3aa: CASRGQHNQPQHF
CDR3nt: TGTGCCAGCAGAGGACAGCACAATCAGCCCCAGCATTTT

v_gene: TRBV5-1
j_gene: TRBJ1-1
len: 15
abundance: -
d_gene: -
CDR3aa: CATRKIQGPNTEAFF
CDR3nt: TGCGCCACTAGAAAGATCCAAGGACCGAACACTGAAGCTTTCTTT